Here is one T cell receptor (beta chain) with its context. The data are from a study of PD-L1 blockade in urothelial cancer. Study summary: About 90% of the 29 patients were men who had bladder-origin urothelial cancer. Samples of blood were analyzed 3 weeks (second dose) and 6 weeks after treatment start.

Germline V CDR1 and CDR2: MNHNY, SVGAGI (reference sequence). V was pared by 2 bases and J by 5 bases, with 9 bases between. This CDR3 comprises 13 residues. Every PCR received spiked-in synthetic TCR analog templates. The repertoire was sequenced with immunoSEQ multiplex PCR; TCRdb's copy has only in-frame clones and lacks some. The data hold more than 35,000 clones, with 82% observed a single time. Each patient supplied 1 to 8 pretreatment and on-treatment samples. This material consisted of PBMCs, taken around atezolizumab (anti-PD-L1) treatment. The clonotype originates from a man aged 70-80 years with urothelial cancer. The rearrangement joins TRBV6-6 to TRBJ1-1; tentatively, D is TRBD1 (5 bases). DNA of the CDR3: TGTGCCAGCAGTTACGGGGGGTCAACTGAAGCTTTCTTT. Translation gives CASSYGGSTEAFF.